Listed below are T cell receptor beta chains from one sample, sequenced in a study of shared clonotypes between healthy human individuals. Here immunoSEQ multiplex PCR was the method, and the copy in TCRdb shows in-frame clones only, minus some. Of about 2.2 million clones listed, around 93% are singletons. The sequenced sample was naive CD8+ T cells from PBMCs. These receptors all come from a man aged 18 to 30 in good health. Some clones in this sample may be carry-over from other donors' samples. Both conserved end residues are trimmed from each CDR3. Fields, in order: J gene, D gene, V gene, CDR3 protein. D genes are given only for firm matches.

J: TRBJ1-2; D: NA; V: TRBV7-3; CDR3: ASSLGTGYGYT
J: TRBJ2-7; D: NA; V: TRBV27; CDR3: ASSLTRTYYEQY
J: TRBJ2-2; D: NA; V: TRBV9; CDR3: ASSPEEGSNTGELF
J: TRBJ1-1; D: TRBD1; V: TRBV7-3; CDR3: ASSLGTGGYTEAF
J: TRBJ2-3; D: NA; V: TRBV7-2; CDR3: ASSFGVARTDTQY
J: TRBJ2-1; D: TRBD2; V: TRBV27; CDR3: ASSLLAVNEQF
J: TRBJ1-5; D: NA; V: TRBV7-9; CDR3: ASSEGGSNQPQH
J: TRBJ1-4; D: NA; V: TRBV7-8; CDR3: ASSSGTEGIERKLF
J: TRBJ1-5; D: NA; V: TRBV4-1; CDR3: ASSLTALGGFGNQPQH
J: TRBJ2-2; D: NA; V: TRBV6-5; CDR3: ASSYSIQTGELF
J: TRBJ2-7; D: TRBD1; V: TRBV27; CDR3: ASSSKRGQGFREQY
J: TRBJ2-1; D: TRBD2; V: TRBV2; CDR3: ASSEGFSGSGYNEQF
J: TRBJ2-5; D: NA; V: TRBV27; CDR3: ASSSLGETQY
J: TRBJ1-2; D: NA; V: TRBV7-9; CDR3: ASSLVEVNYGYT
J: TRBJ2-7; D: NA; V: TRBV28; CDR3: ASSPDMGYEQY
J: TRBJ1-1; D: NA; V: TRBV27; CDR3: ASSLYYRENTEAF
J: TRBJ2-1; D: NA; V: TRBV7-9; CDR3: ANEPTNSYNEQF
J: TRBJ1-3; D: NA; V: TRBV7-2; CDR3: ASSLDRGSGNTIY
J: TRBJ1-5; D: TRBD1; V: TRBV7-4; CDR3: ASSLTYDRGYNQPQH
J: TRBJ2-5; D: NA; V: TRBV15; CDR3: ATSRTRLPQETQY